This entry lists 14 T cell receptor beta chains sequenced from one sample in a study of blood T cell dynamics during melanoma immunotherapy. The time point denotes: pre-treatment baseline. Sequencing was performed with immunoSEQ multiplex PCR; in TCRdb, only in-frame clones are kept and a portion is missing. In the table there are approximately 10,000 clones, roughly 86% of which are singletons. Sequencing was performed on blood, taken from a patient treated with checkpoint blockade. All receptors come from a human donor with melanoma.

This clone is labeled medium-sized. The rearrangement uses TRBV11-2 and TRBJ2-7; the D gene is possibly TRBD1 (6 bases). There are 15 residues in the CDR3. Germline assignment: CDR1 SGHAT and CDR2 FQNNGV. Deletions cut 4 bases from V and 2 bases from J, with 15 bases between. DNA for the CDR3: TGTGCCAGCAGCTCTACCGGGACACAAGCCTACGAGCAGTACTTC. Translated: CASSSTGTQAYEQYF.

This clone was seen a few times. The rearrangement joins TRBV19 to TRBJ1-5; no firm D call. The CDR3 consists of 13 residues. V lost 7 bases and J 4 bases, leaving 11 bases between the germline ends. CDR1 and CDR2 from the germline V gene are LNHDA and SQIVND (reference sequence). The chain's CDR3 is CASNPGRNQPQHF. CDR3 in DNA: TGTGCCAGTAACCCGGGCCGAAATCAGCCCCAGCATTTT. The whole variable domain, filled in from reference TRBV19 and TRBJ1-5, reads DGGITQSPKYLFRKEGQNVTLSCEQNLNHDAMYWYRQDPGQGLRLIYYSQIVNDFQKGDIAEGYSVSREKKESFPLTVTSAQKNPTAFYLCASNPGRNQPQHFGDGTRLSIL.

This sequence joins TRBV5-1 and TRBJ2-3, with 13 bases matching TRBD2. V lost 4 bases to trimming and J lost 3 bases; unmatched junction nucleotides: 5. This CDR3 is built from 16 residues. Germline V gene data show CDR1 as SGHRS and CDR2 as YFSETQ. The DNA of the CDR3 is TGCGCCAGCAGCGGAGGGACTAGCGGGGTTACAGATACGCAGTATTTT. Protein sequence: CASSGGTSGVTDTQYF.

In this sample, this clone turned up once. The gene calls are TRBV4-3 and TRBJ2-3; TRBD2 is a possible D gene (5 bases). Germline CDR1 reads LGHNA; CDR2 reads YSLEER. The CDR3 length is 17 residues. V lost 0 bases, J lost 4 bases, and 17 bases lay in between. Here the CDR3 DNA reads TGCGCCAGCAGCCAAGATCGATATCGGGGTCTTGCAGATACGCAGTATTTT. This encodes CASSQDRYRGLADTQYF.

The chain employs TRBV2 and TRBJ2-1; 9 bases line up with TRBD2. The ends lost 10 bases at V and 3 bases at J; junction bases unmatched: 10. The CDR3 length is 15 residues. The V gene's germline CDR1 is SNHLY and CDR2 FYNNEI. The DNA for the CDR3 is TGTGCCACCACCAACCGCGGGAGGGTCTACAATGAGCAGTTCTTC. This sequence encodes CATTNRGRVYNEQFF.

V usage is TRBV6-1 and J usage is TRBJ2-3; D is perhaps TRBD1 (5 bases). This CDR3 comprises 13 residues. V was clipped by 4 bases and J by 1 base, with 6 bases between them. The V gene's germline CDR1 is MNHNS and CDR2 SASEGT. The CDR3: CASSAQGTDTQYF. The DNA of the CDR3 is TGTGCCAGCAGTGCACAGGGCACAGATACGCAGTATTTT.

CDR3 in amino acids: CASPTEAEAFF. CDR3 nucleotides: TGTGCCAGCCCTACGGAGGCTGAAGCTTTCTTT. The chain uses TRBV7-3 and TRBJ1-1; D is ambiguous. Germline CDR1 reads SGHTA; CDR2 reads FQGTGA. Trimming took 8 bases from V and 6 from J, leaving 10 bases between them. The CDR3 has 11 residues.

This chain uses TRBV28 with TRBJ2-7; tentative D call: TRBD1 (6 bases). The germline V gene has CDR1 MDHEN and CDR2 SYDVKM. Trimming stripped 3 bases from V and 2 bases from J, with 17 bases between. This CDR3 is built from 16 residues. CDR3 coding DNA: TGTGCCAGCAGTTTGTTCGGGACACTTCTCCCCTACGAGCAGTACTTC. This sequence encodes CASSLFGTLLPYEQYF.

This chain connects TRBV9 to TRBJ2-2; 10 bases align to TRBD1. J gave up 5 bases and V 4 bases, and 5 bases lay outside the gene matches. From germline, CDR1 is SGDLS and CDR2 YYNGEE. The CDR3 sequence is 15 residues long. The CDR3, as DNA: TGTGCCAGCAGCCAGGGACAGGGGAGGACCGGGGAGCTGTTTTTT. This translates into CASSQGQGRTGELFF.

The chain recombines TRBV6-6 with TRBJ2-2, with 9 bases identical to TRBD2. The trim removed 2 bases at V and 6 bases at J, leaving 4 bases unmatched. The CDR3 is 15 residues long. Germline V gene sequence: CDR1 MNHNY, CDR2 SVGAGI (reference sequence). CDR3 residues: CASSYELAGAGELFF. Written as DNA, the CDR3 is TGTGCCAGCAGTTACGAATTAGCGGGAGCCGGGGAGCTGTTTTTT.

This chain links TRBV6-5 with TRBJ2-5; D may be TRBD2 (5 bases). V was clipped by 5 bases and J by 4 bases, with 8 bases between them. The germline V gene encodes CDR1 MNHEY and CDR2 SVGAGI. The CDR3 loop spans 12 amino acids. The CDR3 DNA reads TGTGCCAGCAGTCCCGGAGGAGAGACCCAGTACTTC. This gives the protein CASSPGGETQYF.

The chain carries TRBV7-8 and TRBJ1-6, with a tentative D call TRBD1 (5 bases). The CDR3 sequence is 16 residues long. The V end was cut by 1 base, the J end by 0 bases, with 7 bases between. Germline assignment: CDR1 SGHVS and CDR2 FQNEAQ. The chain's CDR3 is CASSLGGSSYNSPLHF. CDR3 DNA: TGTGCCAGCAGCTTAGGGGGGAGCTCCTATAATTCACCCCTCCACTTT.

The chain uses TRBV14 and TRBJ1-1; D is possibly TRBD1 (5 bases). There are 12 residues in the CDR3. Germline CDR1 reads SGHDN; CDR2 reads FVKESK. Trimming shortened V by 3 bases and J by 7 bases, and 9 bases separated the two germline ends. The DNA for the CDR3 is TGTGCCAGCAGCCACCAGGGTGGTGAAGCTTTCTTT. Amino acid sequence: CASSHQGGEAFF. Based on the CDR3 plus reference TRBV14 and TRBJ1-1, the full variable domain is EAGVTQFPSHSVIEKGQTVTLRCDPISGHDNLYWYRRVMGKEIKFLLHFVKESKQDESGMPNNRFLAERTGGTYSTLKVQPAELEDSGVYFCASSHQGGEAFFGQGTRLTVV.

The CDR3 here is CASKLDLSTDTQYF. CDR3 DNA: TGTGCCAGTAAACTGGACCTTAGCACAGATACGCAGTATTTT. The chain combines TRBV19 with TRBJ2-3; no firm D call. Germline V lookup: CDR1 LNHDA, CDR2 SQIVND (reference sequence). The V end was cut by 7 bases, the J end by 0 bases, with 11 bases between. The CDR3 is made up of 14 amino acids.